This TCR beta chain is drawn from a study of shared clonotypes between healthy human individuals. The study, taken as a whole, reports: Sharing of clonotypes among donors was expected to vary with sequencing depth. At large depth, rarefaction still showed sorted-subset sequencing to be incomplete. Few donors restricted represented genetic and exposure-history diversity.

In regard to this clone: Its antigen is currently unknown.

The CDR3 length is 15 residues. CDR1 MNHEY and CDR2 SVGAGI come from the germline V gene. The V and J ends lost 0 bases and 3 bases respectively, with 12 bases between them. The table came from immunoSEQ multiplex PCR; TCRdb's copy has only in-frame clones and leaves some out. The sample yields a few million clones, 90% to 95% seen once. This chain links TRBV6-5 with TRBJ2-7; D is perhaps TRBD2 (6 bases). The clonotype originates from a man aged 18 to 30 in good health. The sequenced sample was naive CD4+ T cells sorted from blood. Subset denoted: CD45RA+ positively selected. The CDR3 is CASSYSGGVGYEQYF. For the CDR3, the DNA is TGTGCCAGCAGTTACTCCGGCGGGGTAGGCTACGAGCAGTACTTC.